These 8 T cell receptor beta chains were all obtained from the same sample, sequenced in a study of T cells in Graves' hyperthyroidism and ophthalmopathy (dated by TCRdb to about 2019). Preparation of the library involved multiplex PCR. Sequencing relied on an Illumina HiSeq 2000. The TCR beta CDR3 regions were amplified from RNA transcripts. A first-round RT-PCR of the TCR CDR3 used the HTBI primer set with the Qiagen OneStep RT-PCR kit. The public reads were reprocessed in TCRdb via fastp at Q25 and MiXCR, keeping in-frame beta chains. Entries are consolidated by CDR3 protein sequence, retaining the most common genes and DNA. The sample contains some 370,000 distinct CDR3 sequences, 17% of them found a single time. The top ten constitute more than 30% of the sample. Sequencing used blood. These receptors were collected from a woman aged 25 to 39 with Graves' hyperthyroidism that later progressed to Graves' ophthalmopathy.

This chain connects TRBV5-1 to TRBJ1-6; D may be TRBD1 (6 bases). The CDR3 is made up of 14 amino acids. Per germline, CDR1 SGHRS and CDR2 YFSETQ. Trimming took 2 bases from V and 7 from J, leaving 10 bases between them. Here the CDR3 DNA reads TGCGCCAGCAGCTTCGGACAGCGAAATTCACCCCTCCACTTT. Translation gives CASSFGQRNSPLHF.

The gene calls are TRBV20-1 and TRBJ2-7; tentative D call: TRBD1 (5 bases). The CDR3 covers 15 residues. CDR1 and CDR2 (germline): DFQATT, SNEGSKA (reference sequence). V lost 1 base to trimming and J lost 4 bases, with 17 bases between them. The CDR3 reads CSARADDRSAYEQYF. DNA for the CDR3: TGCAGTGCTAGAGCCGACGACAGATCTGCGTACGAGCAGTACTTC.

This clonotype was observed at least ten times. The chain carries TRBV28 and TRBJ2-7, with TRBD1 identical over 7 bases. Germline V lookup: CDR1 MDHEN, CDR2 SYDVKM. The CDR3 is 15 residues long. With 6 bases clipped from V and 3 bases from J, the junction kept 11 bases outside the gene matches. The CDR3 region has the DNA TGTGCCAGCAGATACAGTACCGGGACAGTCTACGAGCAGTACTTC. It is translated as CASRYSTGTVYEQYF.

This clonotype was observed a handful of times. This rearrangement joins TRBV5-1 to TRBJ2-1, with 8 bases that match TRBD1. This CDR3 spans 13 amino acids. Germline CDR1 SGHRS, CDR2 YFSETQ. V shed 4 bases, J shed 9 bases, and the junction held 6 bases outside the gene matches. CDR3 region: CASSPTGAAEQFF. The CDR3 nucleotides are TGCGCCAGCAGCCCGACAGGGGCCGCTGAGCAGTTCTTC.

This clonotype was observed a handful of times. One end of the junction does not line up with germline, which may come from a read error. J is TRBJ2-5 and V is TRBV24-1; TRBD1 aligns across 11 bases. The length of the CDR3 is 15 residues. Germline CDR1 KGHDR, CDR2 SFDVKD. The CDR3 sequence: CATSDADRGRETQCF. CDR3 coding DNA: TGTGCCACCAGTGACGCGGACAGGGGGCGAGAGACCCAGTGCTTC.

This clonotype was counted at least ten times. This sequence joins TRBV2 and TRBJ1-2, with D possibly being TRBD1 (5 bases). Germline assignment: CDR1 SNHLY and CDR2 FYNNEI. This CDR3 has 15 residues. Trimming left V 3 bases short and J 5 bases short, with 16 bases between. CDR3 residues: CASSDSVTGLYGYTF. Written as DNA, the CDR3 is TGTGCCAGCAGTGATTCGGTTACAGGATTATATGGCTACACCTTC.

This clonotype has ten or more counts. The chain uses TRBV29-1 and TRBJ2-2; D possibly uses TRBD1 or TRBD2 (5 bases each). Germline loops: CDR1 SQVTM, CDR2 ANQGSEA. The CDR3 has 13 residues. Trimming removed 7 bases from V and 1 base from J, with 10 bases in between. CDR3 in amino acids: CSAGTENTGELFF. The CDR3 region has the DNA TGCAGCGCGGGGACGGAGAACACCGGGGAGCTGTTTTTT.

The V call is TRBV9, the J call TRBJ1-1; D gene ambiguous. The CDR3 runs to 13 residues. Deletions cut 4 bases from V and 1 base from J, with 8 bases between. Germline CDR1 reads SGDLS; CDR2 reads YYNGEE. CDR3 nucleotide sequence: TGTGCCAGCAGCATCACTCAGAACACTGAAGCTTTCTTT. Residues: CASSITQNTEAFF.